This entry lists 8 T cell receptor beta chains sequenced from one sample in a study of T cell responses to AZD1222 COVID-19 vaccine. The table came from immunoSEQ multiplex PCR; TCRdb's copy has only in-frame clones and leaves some out. The profile shows more than 100,000 clones, roughly 92% of them singletons. The source was peripheral blood, collected on day 0 of AZD1222 vaccination. These receptors all stem from an adult in good health.

The genes are TRBV25-1 and TRBJ1-6; D ambiguous. The CDR3 sequence is 15 residues long. Trimming removed 4 bases from V and 7 bases from J, with 14 bases in between. CDR1 and CDR2 (germline): MGHDK, SYGVNS. The CDR3 nucleotides read TGTGCCAGCAGTGGAGACGTCTCTCCCAATTCACCCCTCCACTTT. Protein product: CASSGDVSPNSPLHF.

V gene TRBV5-1 combines with J gene TRBJ1-1; D is unclear. The CDR3 is made up of 15 amino acids. Trimming left V 0 bases short and J 1 base short, with 10 bases between. Germline V gene data show CDR1 as SGHRS and CDR2 as YFSETQ. The CDR3 coding sequence is TGCGCCAGCAGCTTGGGGTTTGGGAAGAACACTGAAGCTTTCTTT. Its translation: CASSLGFGKNTEAFF.

The CDR3 loop is CASSTRQGNQPQHF. The CDR3 DNA reads TGTGCCAGTAGTACCCGACAGGGCAATCAGCCCCAGCATTTT. The chain joins TRBV19 to TRBJ1-5; D perhaps matches TRBD1 (6 bases). The CDR3 consists of 14 residues. Trimming shortened V by 4 bases and J by 2 bases, and 9 bases separated the two germline ends. CDR1 is LNHDA and CDR2 is SQIVND in the germline V gene (reference sequence).

This clone was recorded once. The CDR3 is CASSELGGNTEAFF. DNA for the CDR3: TGTGCCAGCAGTGAACTAGGGGGGAACACTGAAGCTTTCTTT. This sequence joins TRBV2 and TRBJ1-1, with D possibly matching TRBD1 (6 bases). Trimming pared 2 bases from V and 1 base from J, leaving 8 bases between. Germline values: CDR1 SNHLY, CDR2 FYNNEI. The CDR3 runs to 14 residues.

The chain links TRBV4-3 to TRBJ1-3, with a tentative D call TRBD1 (5 bases). The germline CDR1 and CDR2 sequences are LGHNA and YSLEER. The CDR3 has 18 amino acids. V shed 0 bases and J shed 0 bases, with 15 bases lying between them. The CDR3 DNA follows: TGCGCCAGCAGCCAAGATTATCGGGCAGGGCGCTCTGGAAACACCATATATTTT. The encoded protein is CASSQDYRAGRSGNTIYF.

The rearrangement uses TRBV19 and TRBJ1-6; 9 nucleotides line up with TRBD1. The J segment lost 5 bases and the V segment lost 5 bases, leaving 4 bases of the junction unmatched. The CDR3 consists of 15 residues. The germline V gene encodes CDR1 LNHDA and CDR2 SQIVND (reference sequence). This chain's CDR3 is CASSPDRGDNSPLHF. The CDR3 DNA follows: TGTGCCAGTAGTCCGGACAGGGGTGATAATTCACCCCTCCACTTT.

V gene TRBV7-2 combines with J gene TRBJ2-5; the D is unclear. V lost 0 bases and J lost 2, with 7 bases in between. The CDR3 is made up of 14 amino acids. Per the germline V gene, CDR1 is SGHTA and CDR2 is FQGNSA. The CDR3, as DNA: TGTGCCAGCAGCTTAGCAGGGTTTCAAGAGACCCAGTACTTC. It yields the protein CASSLAGFQETQYF.

The chain links TRBV7-9 to TRBJ1-4; tentative D call: TRBD1 (5 bases). Germline V CDR1 and CDR2: SEHNR, FQNEAQ (reference sequence). V shed 4 bases and J shed 3 bases, with 9 bases lying between them. This CDR3 spans 14 amino acids. The CDR3 DNA reads as TGTGCCAGCAGCTCTCCGGGACCTAATGAAAAACTGTTTTTT. This gives the protein CASSSPGPNEKLFF. Based on the CDR3 plus reference TRBV7-9 and TRBJ1-4, the full variable domain is DTGVSQNPRHKITKRGQNVTFRCDPISEHNRLYWYRQTLGQGPEFLTYFQNEAQLEKSRLLSDRFSAERPKGSFSTLEIQRTEQGDSAMYLCASSSPGPNEKLFFGSGTQLSVL.